This T cell receptor (beta chain) is drawn from a study of T cells in Graves' hyperthyroidism and ophthalmopathy. Study context: Peripheral blood samples were taken at initial diagnosis, prior to any treatment. The study's findings and limits: Blood also carried most thyroid clonotypes expanded above 0.001. A 13 V-J model separated ophthalmopathy from stable hyperthyroidism.

CDR1 and CDR2 (germline): KGHDR, SFDVKD. The V end lost 8 bases, the J end lost 4 bases, and 16 bases lay between the germline ends. The CDR3 totals 14 residues. This clonotype was counted many times. The antigen is unknown. TCR beta CDR3 regions were amplified from RNA. First-round RT-PCR with HTBI primers amplified the TCR CDR3 region. TCRdb itself ran the multiplex PCR reads through MiXCR, one entry per CDR3 protein. Found here are approximately 570,000 distinct CDR3 sequences, about 20% of them singletons; the top ten hold less than 55%. Sequenced input: blood. The clonotype comes from a middle-aged man with Graves' ophthalmopathy. This chain links TRBV24-1 with TRBJ1-1, with D perhaps TRBD1 (6 bases). The CDR3 sequence: CATTRGGRSTEAFF. The CDR3 DNA reads TGTGCCACCACCCGAGGGGGGAGAAGCACTGAAGCTTTCTTT.